One T cell receptor beta chain is described in this entry. No base quality information exists; no much larger clone differs at one position. This sample is drawn from a study of T cells after yellow fever vaccination (dated by TCRdb to between 2018 and 2020). Regarding the research as a whole: Staining for CD3, CD45RA, CCR7 and CD95 was used to sort memory subsets (EM, EMRA, CM and Tscm) on a BD FACS Aria III. Blood was collected at multiple timepoints before and after primary and secondary immunization, and bulk PBMC replicates and cell subsets were isolated. Two healthy male donors made up the cohort, one aged 18 to 30 years and the other aged 30 to 39 years. Memory subsets were sorted on days 0, 15 and 45 and at 18 months following primary vaccination, and on days 0, 15 and 45 following the 30-year booster. To follow T-cell clones before and after both primary and booster YFV17D yellow fever vaccination, bulk TCR alpha and beta repertoires underwent longitudinal sequencing. Libraries from fractions with low cell numbers were prepared with the SMART-Seq v4 Ultra Low Input RNA kit.

The treatment or condition label on this specimen signifies: live attenuated yellow fever vaccine strain. PBMCs were isolated from peripheral blood using a standard Ficoll-Paque protocol. The RNeasy Micro Kit was used to extract RNA from sorted memory subsets. General conclusions and limits of the study: A small fraction of clonotypes appeared in both the CD4 and CD8 compartments, likely as a result of convergent recombination. In the sorted memory subsets on day 0, nearly all of the vaccine-responding clonotypes fell below detection. The secondary T-cell response was weaker than the primary response but faster, peaking on day 5 instead of day 15. Only two donors were included in the study, so the extent to which the findings can be generalized is limited. Computational filtering was needed because FACS-sorted repertoires could contain abundant contaminating clonotypes from the bulk population. After the booster, most clones that had expanded after primary vaccination were detected again (approximately 95% of CD4 and more than 85% of CD8), suggesting broad maintenance of memory.

Per the germline V gene (reference sequence), SEHNR is the CDR1 and FQNEAQ is the CDR2. Reading from cysteine to phenylalanine, the CDR3 counts 13 amino acids. The retained sequence is limited to the CDR3, 39 bases, with the frame set at the first base. Cut back by 2 bases and 8 bases, the V and J ends lie 7 bases apart. Sequencing instrument: Illumina NovaSeq 6000. TCR cDNA was synthesized by 5'RACE template switching, through which a universal primer site and unique molecular identifiers were introduced. cDNA synthesis was primed from both the TCR alpha and TCR beta constant segments. Library amplification involved two PCR steps, and the second step added sample barcodes and sequencing adapters. Libraries were sequenced on Illumina HiSeq 2500 (2x100 bp) or NovaSeq (2x150 bp). Processing in the source paper ran as follows. Reads were demultiplexed and collapsed into UMI consensus sequences with MIGEC, and V(D)J alignment was performed with MiXCR. Clonotypes responding to the vaccine were identified with edgeR on replicate PBMC samples, with the criteria of FDR below 0.01 and a log2 fold change above 5 up to day 15. Bulk clonotypes were assigned CD4 or CD8 identity according to which sequenced CD4 or CD8 repertoire held them at higher abundance. Clonotype frequencies in memory subsets were weighted by FACS-sorted cell numbers to estimate each clone's distribution across memory phenotypes. The raw public data were reprocessed by TCRdb itself: fastp quality trimming at Q25, MiXCR clonotype calling, in-frame beta chains only. All rows with the same CDR3 protein become a single entry with the most common DNA and genes. The V and J calls shown here were made by TCRdb, not taken from the authors' results. This sample lists about 26,000 distinct CDR3 sequences; 4.5% were detected once. Clones ranked in the top ten supply around 40% of the sample.

The receptor comes from a man in his late teens or twenties who received the YFV17D yellow fever vaccine. The sequence is built from TRBV7-9 and TRBJ1-6; a tentative D call is TRBD1 (5 bases match). Sequenced material: PBMCs, either bulk or a sorted T-cell subset (CD4+, CD8+, memory, or dextramer-sorted; not recorded which), taken on the day of the yellow fever booster vaccination. The DNA sequence is given as TGTGCCAGCAGCTTAATAGGGGATTCACCCCTCCACTTT. It encodes CASSLIGDSPLHF.